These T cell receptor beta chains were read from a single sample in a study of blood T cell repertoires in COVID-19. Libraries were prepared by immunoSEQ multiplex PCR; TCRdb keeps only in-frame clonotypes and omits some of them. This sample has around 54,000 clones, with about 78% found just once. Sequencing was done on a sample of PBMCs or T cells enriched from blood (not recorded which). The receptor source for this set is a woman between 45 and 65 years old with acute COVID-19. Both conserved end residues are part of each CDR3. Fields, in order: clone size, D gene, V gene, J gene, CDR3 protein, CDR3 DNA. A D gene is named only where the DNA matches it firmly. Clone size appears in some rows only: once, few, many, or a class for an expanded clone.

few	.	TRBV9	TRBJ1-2	CASSVAGGVGGYTF	TGTGCCAGCAGCGTAGCTGGGGGGGTCGGTGGCTACACCTTC
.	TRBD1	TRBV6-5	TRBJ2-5	CASSYGTGQETQYF	TGTGCCAGCAGTTACGGGACAGGACAAGAGACCCAGTACTTC
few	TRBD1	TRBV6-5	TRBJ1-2	CASTLPGTGTTGYTF	TGTGCCAGCACTCTGCCTGGGACAGGGACTACCGGCTACACCTTC
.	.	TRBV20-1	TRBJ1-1	CSASPTGPGTEAFF	TGCAGTGCTAGTCCGACAGGCCCAGGGACTGAAGCTTTCTTT
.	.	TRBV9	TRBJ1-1	CASSTTPGQSSTFF	TGTGCCAGCAGCACTACCCCAGGACAGAGTTCCACCTTCTTT
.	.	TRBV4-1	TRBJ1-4	CASSQDRQGNEKLFF	TGCGCCAGCAGCCAAGATAGGCAGGGGAATGAAAAACTGTTTTTT
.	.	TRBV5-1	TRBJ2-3	CASSKGHPGDTQYF	TGCGCCAGCAGCAAGGGACACCCCGGGGATACGCAGTATTTT
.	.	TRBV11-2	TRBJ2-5	CASSLGLQETQYF	TGTGCCAGCAGCCTCGGACTCCAAGAGACCCAGTACTTC
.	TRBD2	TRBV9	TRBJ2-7	CASSVWGGHEQYF	TGTGCCAGCAGCGTCTGGGGGGGTCACGAGCAGTACTTC
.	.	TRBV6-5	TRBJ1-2	CASSYLSDTGYTF	TGTGCCAGCAGTTACTTATCCGACACGGGCTACACCTTC
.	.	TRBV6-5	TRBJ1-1	CASNSLSNTEAFF	TGTGCCAGCAACAGTCTTTCGAACACTGAAGCTTTCTTT
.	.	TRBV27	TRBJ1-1	CASSLSTGRLGNTEAFF	TGTGCCAGCAGTTTATCCACAGGGCGTCTAGGAAACACTGAAGCTTTCTTT
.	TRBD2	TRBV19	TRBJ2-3	CASSTASGGSADTQYF	TGTGCCAGTAGTACCGCTAGCGGGGGAAGCGCAGATACGCAGTATTTT
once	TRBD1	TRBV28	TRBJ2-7	CASIPGTGFYEQYF	TGTGCCAGCATCCCCGGGACAGGGTTCTACGAGCAGTACTTC
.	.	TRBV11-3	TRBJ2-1	CASSLDSGGGSSYNEQFF	TGTGCCAGCAGCTTAGATTCGGGGGGCGGGAGCTCCTACAATGAGCAGTTCTTC
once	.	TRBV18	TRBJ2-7	CASSRPGTLSYEQYF	TGTGCCAGCTCACGACCCGGGACACTGAGCTACGAGCAGTACTTC
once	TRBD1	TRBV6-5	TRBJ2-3	CASSYSSGQGPDTQYF	TGTGCCAGCAGTTACTCGTCGGGACAGGGGCCAGATACGCAGTATTTT
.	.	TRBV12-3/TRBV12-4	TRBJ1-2	CASYKSSYGYTF	TGTGCCAGCTACAAGTCAAGCTATGGCTACACCTTC
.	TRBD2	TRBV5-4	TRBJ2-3	CASSLTSGAADTQYF	TGTGCCAGCAGCTTGACTAGCGGGGCCGCGGATACGCAGTATTTT
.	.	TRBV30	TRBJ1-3	CAWSVGGASGNTIYF	TGTGCCTGGAGCGTCGGTGGGGCCTCTGGAAACACCATATATTTT
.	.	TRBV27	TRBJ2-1	CASSLTEGRNEQFF	TGTGCCAGCAGTTTAACGGAGGGGCGGAATGAGCAGTTCTTC
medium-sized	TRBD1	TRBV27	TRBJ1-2	CASSRTGTGGNYGYTF	TGTGCCAGCAGCAGAACCGGGACAGGGGGTAACTATGGCTACACCTTC